The rows below give T cell receptor beta chains drawn from one sample of a study of T-cell reconstitution after alpha-beta-depleted transplantation in children. TCRdb redid the calling of the PCR reads with MiXCR, one entry per CDR3 protein. The sample includes fewer than 350,000 distinct CDR3 sequences, 10% of them seen just once. The source was PBMCs, collected before TCRalphabeta/CD19-depleted stem cell transplant. The receptors come from a boy under two years old with acute myeloid leukemia, due to receive a stem cell transplant. CDR3s include the opening cysteine and the closing phenylalanine or tryptophan. The D gene is left open where the match is weak. Clone size is shown for a subset of rows, as once, few, many or a class of expanded clone.

abundance	v_gene	j_gene	d_gene	CDR3aa	CDR3nt
many	TRBV18	TRBJ2-6	.	CASSPLASSGANVLTF	TGTGCCAGCTCACCACTGGCCTCCTCTGGGGCCAACGTCCTGACTTTC
.	TRBV20-1	TRBJ2-3	TRBD2	CCARDLPGRGVTDTQYF	TGCTGTGCTAGAGATCTCCCGGGGCGGGGGGTCACAGATACGCAGTATTTT
.	TRBV20-1	TRBJ2-1	TRBD2	CSARVKLAGGTLINEQFF	TGCAGTGCTAGAGTAAAGCTAGCGGGAGGAACCCTAATTAATGAGCAGTTCTTC
many	TRBV11-2	TRBJ2-1	TRBD2	CASSFGTSVYNEQFF	TGTGCCAGCAGCTTTGGGACTAGCGTCTACAATGAGCAGTTCTTC
many	TRBV5-1	TRBJ2-3	.	CASSLWSTGDTQYF	TGCGCCAGCAGCTTGTGGTCGACGGGAGATACGCAGTATTTT
many	TRBV6-5	TRBJ2-2	.	CASSYSRRVLTGELFF	TGTGCCAGCAGTTACTCGAGGAGGGTTCTTACCGGGGAGCTGTTTTTT
many	TRBV27	TRBJ2-4	.	CASSSTQGGWPKNIQYF	TGTGCCAGCAGTTCCACACAGGGTGGATGGCCCAAAAACATTCAGTACTTC
many	TRBV28	TRBJ1-2	.	CAYRQDHGYTF	TGTGCCTATAGACAGGACCATGGCTACACCTTC
.	TRBV12-3/TRBV12-4	TRBJ2-2	.	CASSLLVPTGELFF	TGTGCCAGCAGTTTACTCGTTCCGACCGGGGAGCTGTTTTTT
many	TRBV5-4	TRBJ2-1	.	CASSSQGRYPYNEQFF	TGTGCCAGCAGCTCCCAGGGGAGGTACCCCTACAATGAGCAGTTCTTC
many	TRBV25-1	TRBJ2-1	.	CASSEYRGSRSSYNEQFF	TGTGCCAGCAGTGAATATCGGGGTAGCCGGAGCTCCTACAATGAGCAGTTCTTC
many	TRBV11-2	TRBJ2-2	.	CASRKWDTTGELFF	TGTGCCAGCAGAAAATGGGACACCACCGGGGAGCTGTTTTTT
few	TRBV9	TRBJ2-3	.	CASSVGGHRTDTQYF	TGTGCCAGCAGCGTAGGGGGGCATCGCACAGATACGCAGTATTTT
many	TRBV12-3/TRBV12-4	TRBJ2-1	.	CASSGTGRGSGFF	TGTGCCAGCAGTGGAACGGGCAGGGGATCTGGGTTCTTC
few	TRBV18	TRBJ2-3	TRBD2	CASSPVSGRTDTQYF	TGTGCCAGCTCACCGGTTAGCGGGAGGACAGATACGCAGTATTTT
many	TRBV20-1	TRBJ2-1	TRBD2	CSARDGTSGRNEQFF	TGCAGTGCTAGAGATGGAACTAGCGGGAGAAATGAGCAGTTCTTC
many	TRBV7-9	TRBJ1-3	.	CASSLGFGNTIYF	TGTGCCAGCAGCTTGGGTTTTGGAAACACCATATATTTT
many	TRBV24-1	TRBJ2-7	.	CATSQGGGNYEQYF	TGTGCCACCAGCCAAGGAGGGGGAAACTACGAGCAGTACTTC
many	TRBV6-1	TRBJ2-2	TRBD1	CASSRTGGRTGELFF	TGTGCCAGCAGTAGGACAGGGGGAAGGACCGGGGAGCTGTTTTTT
.	TRBV25-1	TRBJ2-4	.	CASSEYRQAKNIQYF	TGTGCCAGCAGTGAATACAGACAGGCTAAAAACATTCAGTACTTC
once	TRBV23-1	TRBJ2-7	.	CASISSRSGLRPPSSYEQYF	TGCGCCAGCATTTCATCAAGGAGCGGGCTCAGACCCCCGAGCTCCTACGAGCAGTACTTC
many	TRBV5-1	TRBJ2-1	.	CASTRAGSSYNEQFF	TGCGCCAGCACCAGAGCAGGAAGCTCCTACAATGAGCAGTTCTTC
.	TRBV12-3/TRBV12-4	TRBJ1-2	.	CASSLGGRGGYTF	TGTGCCAGCAGTTTAGGGGGAAGGGGAGGCTACACCTTC
.	TRBV5-1	TRBJ2-7	.	CASNLDSAYEQYF	TGCGCCAGCAATCTGGATTCGGCCTACGAGCAGTACTTC
many	TRBV2	TRBJ2-7	.	CASSPEPGWSYEQYF	TGTGCCAGCAGTCCTGAGCCAGGGTGGTCCTACGAGCAGTACTTC
few	TRBV19	TRBJ1-4	TRBD1	CASSVEQGRIAEKLFF	TGTGCCAGTAGTGTCGAACAGGGGCGGATCGCTGAAAAACTGTTTTTT
many	TRBV24-1	TRBJ1-5	.	CATSDPYNNQPQHF	TGTGCCACCAGTGATCCTTACAACAATCAGCCCCAGCATTTT
many	TRBV7-2	TRBJ2-3	TRBD2	CASSFARGLAGGDPSTDTQYF	TGTGCCAGCAGCTTCGCCCGGGGACTAGCGGGGGGGGACCCTAGCACAGATACGCAGTATTTT
many	TRBV7-2	TRBJ1-3	.	CASSLGRVVGNTIYF	TGTGCCAGCAGCTTAGGAAGGGTGGTTGGAAACACCATATATTTT
many	TRBV5-1	TRBJ2-3	TRBD2	CASSLEGLAQDTQYF	TGCGCCAGCAGCTTGGAGGGACTAGCACAAGATACGCAGTATTTT
many	TRBV11-3	TRBJ2-1	.	CASSLVSISGFNYNEQFF	TGTGCCAGCAGCTTAGTGTCTATCAGCGGGTTTAACTACAATGAGCAGTTCTTC
.	TRBV6-2/TRBV6-3	TRBJ2-7	.	CASSYSTQAWNEQYF	TGTGCCAGCAGTTACTCGACGCAGGCCTGGAACGAGCAGTACTTC
many	TRBV25-1	TRBJ2-1	.	CASSELHSFSEQFF	TGTGCCAGCAGTGAATTGCATAGCTTCAGTGAGCAGTTCTTC
.	TRBV7-2	TRBJ1-6	.	CASSLVEGDVSPLHF	TGTGCCAGCAGCTTAGTTGAAGGGGATGTATCACCCCTCCACTTT
few	TRBV18	TRBJ2-7	.	CASSPPGGHEQYF	TGTGCCAGCTCACCACCGGGGGGCCACGAGCAGTACTTC
many	TRBV7-2	TRBJ2-7	.	CASSTRGWSSYEQYF	TGTGCCAGCAGCACCCGGGGGTGGAGCTCCTACGAGCAGTACTTC
many	TRBV20-1	TRBJ2-1	.	CSARDKAYNEQFF	TGCAGTGCTAGAGATAAGGCCTACAATGAGCAGTTCTTC
many	TRBV15	TRBJ2-7	TRBD2	CATSRDSGGAEQYF	TGTGCCACCAGCAGAGATAGCGGGGGGGCCGAGCAGTACTTC
many	TRBV9	TRBJ2-7	.	CASSGGPLTYEQYF	TGTGCCAGCAGCGGGGGACCGTTAACCTACGAGCAGTACTTC
many	TRBV20-1	TRBJ2-7	.	CSARGGFYEQYF	TGCAGTGCTAGGGGCGGTTTCTACGAGCAGTACTTC
many	TRBV6-5	TRBJ1-2	.	CASSYWDGSYGYTF	TGTGCCAGCAGTTACTGGGACGGTAGCTATGGCTACACCTTC
many	TRBV29-1	TRBJ1-2	.	CSVTGHRNYGYTF	TGCAGCGTCACGGGACACCGTAACTATGGCTACACCTTC
many	TRBV20-1	TRBJ2-7	.	CSARRGARDEQYF	TGCAGTGCTAGGAGGGGAGCCAGGGACGAGCAGTACTTC
many	TRBV27	TRBJ2-5	.	CASSLSGGDDETQYF	TGTGCCAGCAGTTTAAGTGGGGGCGATGACGAGACCCAGTACTTC